This TCR beta chain emerged from a study of vaccination effects on CD4 cells after COVID-19. The V end lost 3 bases, the J end lost 1 base, and 11 bases lay between the germline ends. The CDR3 is 15 residues long. Germline CDR1 reads LNHNV; CDR2 reads YYDKDF (reference sequence). Repertoires were generated with immunoSEQ multiplex PCR, while TCRdb's copy carries only in-frame clones and drops some. The sample has 25,000 to 30,000 clones, over 65% seen once. This clone has a handful of counts. Its cognate antigen is unknown. Sequencing was preceded by expansion of antigen-specific CD4+ T cells with viral peptide pools in the ViraFEST assay. A roughly ten-day culture period preceded the isolation of CD4+ T cells. The vaccine recipients had no prior SARS-CoV-2 infection, with negative nucleocapsid antibodies.

The material was CD4+ T cells from PBMCs cultured with HCoV-NL63 spike peptides, obtained before COVID-19 vaccination. The chain combines TRBV15 with TRBJ2-3, with unresolved D. This clonotype was sampled from a human donor who received a COVID-19 vaccine. DNA of the CDR3: TGTGCCACCAGCAGCCCCGACACGGGCACAGATACGCAGTATTTT. This encodes CATSSPDTGTDTQYF. Full variable domain (outside the CDR3, taken from reference TRBV15 and TRBJ2-3): DAMVIQNPRYQVTQFGKPVTLSCSQTLNHNVMYWYQQKSSQAPKLLFHYYDKDFNNEADTPDNFQSRRPNTSFCFLDIRSPGLGDTAMYLCATSSPDTGTDTQYFGPGTRLTVL.